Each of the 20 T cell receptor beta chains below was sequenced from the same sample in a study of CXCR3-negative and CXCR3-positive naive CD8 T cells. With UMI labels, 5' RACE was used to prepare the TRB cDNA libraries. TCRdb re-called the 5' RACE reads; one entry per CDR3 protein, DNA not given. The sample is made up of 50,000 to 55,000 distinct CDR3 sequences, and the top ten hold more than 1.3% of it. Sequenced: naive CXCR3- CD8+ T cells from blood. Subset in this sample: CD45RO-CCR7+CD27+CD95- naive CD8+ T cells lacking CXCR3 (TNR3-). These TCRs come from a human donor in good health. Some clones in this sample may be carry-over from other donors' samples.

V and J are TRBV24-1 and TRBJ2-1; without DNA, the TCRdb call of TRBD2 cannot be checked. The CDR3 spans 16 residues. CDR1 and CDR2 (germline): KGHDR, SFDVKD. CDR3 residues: CATSDLGGRPYNEQFF.

CDR3 protein: CASSLGQGASFNEQFF. V gene TRBV5-6 combines with J gene TRBJ2-1; TCRdb picks TRBD1, but there is no DNA to check that call. Germline CDR1 SGHDT, CDR2 YYEEEE. There are 16 residues in the CDR3. Together with reference TRBV5-6 and TRBJ2-1, the CDR3 gives the full variable domain: DAGVTQSPTHLIKTRGQQVTLRCSPKSGHDTVSWYQQALGQGPQFIFQYYEEEERQRGNFPDRFSGHQFPNYSSELNVNALLLGDSALYLCASSLGQGASFNEQFFGPGTRLTVL.

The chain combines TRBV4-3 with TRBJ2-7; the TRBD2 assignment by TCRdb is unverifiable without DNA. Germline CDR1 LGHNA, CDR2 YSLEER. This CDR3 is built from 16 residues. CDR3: CASSQVWLAGNYEQYF.

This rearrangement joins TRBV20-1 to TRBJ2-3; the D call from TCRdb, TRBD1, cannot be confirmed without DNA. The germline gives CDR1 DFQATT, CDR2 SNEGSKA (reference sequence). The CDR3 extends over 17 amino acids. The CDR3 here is CSARIPRQGDYTDTQYF.

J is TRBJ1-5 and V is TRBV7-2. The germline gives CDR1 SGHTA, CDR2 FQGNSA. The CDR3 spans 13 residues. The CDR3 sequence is CASSLVVIQPQHF.

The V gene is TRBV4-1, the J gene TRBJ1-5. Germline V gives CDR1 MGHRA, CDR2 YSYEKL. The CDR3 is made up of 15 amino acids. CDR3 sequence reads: CASSPGGVSDQPQHF.

The CDR3 reads CASKPSRGYGYTF. The V call is TRBV19, the J call TRBJ1-2. There are 13 residues in the CDR3. CDR1 and CDR2 from the germline V gene are LNHDA and SQIVND (reference sequence). Complete variable domain (other parts from reference TRBV19 and TRBJ1-2): DGGITQSPKYLFRKEGQNVTLSCEQNLNHDAMYWYRQDPGQGLRLIYYSQIVNDFQKGDIAEGYSVSREKKESFPLTVTSAQKNPTAFYLCASKPSRGYGYTFGSGTRLTVV.

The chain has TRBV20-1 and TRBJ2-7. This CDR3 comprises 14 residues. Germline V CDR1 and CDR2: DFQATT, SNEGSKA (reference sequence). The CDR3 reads CSARDSRRVGEQYF.

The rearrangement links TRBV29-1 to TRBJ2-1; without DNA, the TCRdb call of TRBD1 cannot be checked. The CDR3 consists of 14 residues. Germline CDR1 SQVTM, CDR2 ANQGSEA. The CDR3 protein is CSVTGTGRSREQFF.

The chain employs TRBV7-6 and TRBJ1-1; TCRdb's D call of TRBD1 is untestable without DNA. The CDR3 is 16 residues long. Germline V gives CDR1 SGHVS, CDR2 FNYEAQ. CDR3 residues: CASSPRGEQTNTEAFF.

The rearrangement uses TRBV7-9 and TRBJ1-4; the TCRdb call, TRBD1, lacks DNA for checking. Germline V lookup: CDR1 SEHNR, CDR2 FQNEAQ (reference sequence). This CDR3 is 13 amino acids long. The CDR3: CASSRGINEKLFF. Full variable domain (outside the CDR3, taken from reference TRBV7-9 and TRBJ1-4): DTGVSQNPRHKITKRGQNVTFRCDPISEHNRLYWYRQTLGQGPEFLTYFQNEAQLEKSRLLSDRFSAERPKGSFSTLEIQRTEQGDSAMYLCASSRGINEKLFFGSGTQLSVL.

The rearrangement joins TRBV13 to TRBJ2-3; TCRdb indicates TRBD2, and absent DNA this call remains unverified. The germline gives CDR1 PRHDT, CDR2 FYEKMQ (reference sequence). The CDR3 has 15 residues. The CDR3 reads CASSQTSGGHETQYF.

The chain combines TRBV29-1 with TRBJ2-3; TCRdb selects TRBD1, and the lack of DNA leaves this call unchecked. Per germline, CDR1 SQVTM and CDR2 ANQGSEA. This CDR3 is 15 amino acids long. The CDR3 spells CSVGGRGQLTDTQYF.

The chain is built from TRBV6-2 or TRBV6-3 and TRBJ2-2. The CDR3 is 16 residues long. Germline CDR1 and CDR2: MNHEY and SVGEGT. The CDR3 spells CASSSPSKVNTGELFF.

CDR3 in amino acids: CASSYRQGTSEAFF. The genes are TRBV4-1 and TRBJ1-1; TCRdb lists TRBD1, though no DNA is available to test this call. CDR1 MGHRA and CDR2 YSYEKL come from the germline V gene. The CDR3 loop spans 14 amino acids.

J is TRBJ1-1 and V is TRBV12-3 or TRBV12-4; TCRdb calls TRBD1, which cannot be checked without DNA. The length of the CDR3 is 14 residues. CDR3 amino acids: CASSLGGGRIEAFF.

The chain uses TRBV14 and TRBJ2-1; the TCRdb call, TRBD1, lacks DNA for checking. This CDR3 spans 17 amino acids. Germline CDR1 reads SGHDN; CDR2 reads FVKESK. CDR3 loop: CASSQVGGRHSYNEQFF.

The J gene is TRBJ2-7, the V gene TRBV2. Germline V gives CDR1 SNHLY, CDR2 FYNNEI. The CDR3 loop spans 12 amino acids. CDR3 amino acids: CASSASSYEQYF.

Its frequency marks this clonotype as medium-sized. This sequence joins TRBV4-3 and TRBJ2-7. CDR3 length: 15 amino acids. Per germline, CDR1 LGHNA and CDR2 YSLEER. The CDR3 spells CASSQGIRILYEQYF.

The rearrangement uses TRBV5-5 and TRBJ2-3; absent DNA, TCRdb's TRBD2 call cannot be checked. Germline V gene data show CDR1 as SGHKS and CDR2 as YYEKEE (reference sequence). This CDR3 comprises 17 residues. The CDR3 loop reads CASSFRTSGRGTDTQYF.